This T cell receptor (beta chain) was obtained from a study of cytomegalovirus exposure and HLA in healthy donors. Trimming left V 9 bases short and J 6 bases short, with 11 bases between. This CDR3 has 12 amino acids. CDR1 and CDR2 from the germline V gene are SGHNT and YENEEA. The PCR used 60 Vbeta and 13 Jbeta primers. The table came from immunoSEQ multiplex PCR; TCRdb's copy has only in-frame clones and leaves some out. This table has 97,000 or so clones, 83% appearing once. The clonotype comes from a middle-aged man in good health and CMV-seronegative. The chain has TRBV11-3 and TRBJ1-4; D is unresolved. The sample consisted of PBMCs. For the CDR3, the DNA is TGTGCCAGTATCAGGATAGATGAAAAACTGTTTTTT. It translates to CASIRIDEKLFF.